These T cell receptor beta chains were read from a single sample in a study of T cells in Graves' hyperthyroidism and ophthalmopathy. TCRdb passed the multiplex PCR reads through MiXCR, listing each CDR3 protein once. The top ten clones hold 8.9% of a sample with around 800,000 distinct CDR3 sequences, roughly 37% of them seen once. The sample was blood. The receptors come from a man between 18 and 35 years old with Graves' hyperthyroidism. The CDR3 runs from the conserved cysteine through the conserved F or W. The D gene is left open where the match is weak. Size is stated for part of the rows, as once, few or many counts, or as a class when the clone is expanded.

>TRBV5-6|NA|TRBD1|TRBJ2-7
TGTGCCAGCAGCTTTGACCGGGACAGGGGGTACGAGCAGTACTTC
CASSFDRDRGYEQYF
>TRBV5-1|few|TRBD1|TRBJ1-1
TGCGCCAGCAGCCCGGGACAGCCCATTAGGGACACTGAAGCTTTCTTT
CASSPGQPIRDTEAFF
>TRBV7-8|NA|NA|TRBJ1-5
TGTGCCAGCAGTTCTCCTTCTATCGATAGCAATCAGCCCCAGCATTTT
CASSSPSIDSNQPQHF
>TRBV2|NA|NA|TRBJ1-1
TGTGCCAGCAGCCAAGCGCATCGCAGGTTCAACACTGAAGCTTTCTTT
CASSQAHRRFNTEAFF
>TRBV7-9|NA|TRBD1|TRBJ2-5
TGTGCCAGCAGCTCCGGGGCAGGGGGCAGGGAGACCCAGTACTTC
CASSSGAGGRETQYF
>TRBV19|few|TRBD1|TRBJ1-3
TGTGCCAGTAGTATCGGGACAGGGATTGGAAACACCATATATTTT
CASSIGTGIGNTIYF
>TRBV19|NA|TRBD1|TRBJ1-1
TGTGCCAGTAGTCCCTTACAGGGGCGGACTGAAGCTTTCTTT
CASSPLQGRTEAFF
>TRBV7-2|NA|NA|TRBJ1-2
TGTGCCAGCAGCTACGCCGCAGGGTGGGAGGGCTATGGCTACACCTTC
CASSYAAGWEGYGYTF
>TRBV20-1|many|NA|TRBJ1-5
TGCAGTGCTAGCCGCGACATGGGCAATCAGCCCCAGCATTTT
CSASRDMGNQPQHF
>TRBV7-9|few|NA|TRBJ1-5
TGTGCCAGCAGCGATTACAATCAGCCCCAGCATTTT
CASSDYNQPQHF
>TRBV7-2|many|NA|TRBJ1-5
TGTGCCAGCAGCAGAAGGGGGGGTGGCGATCAGCCCCAGCATTTT
CASSRRGGGDQPQHF
>TRBV13|NA|TRBD2|TRBJ2-7
TGTGCCAGCAGTAAGACTAGCGGGAGAATCTACGAGCAGTACTTC
CASSKTSGRIYEQYF
>TRBV12-3/TRBV12-4|few|TRBD1|TRBJ2-2
TGTGCCAACCGACAGGGATACACCGGGGAGCTGTTTTTT
CANRQGYTGELFF
>TRBV5-8|few|NA|TRBJ1-1
TGTGCCAGCAGCCCAGCCGGGCTACAGGGAGGGTACACTGAAGCTTTCTTT
CASSPAGLQGGYTEAFF
>TRBV29-1|NA|TRBD2|TRBJ2-7
TGCAGCGCCCTAGCGGGAGGCTCCTACGAGCAGTACTTC
CSALAGGSYEQYF
>TRBV4-1|NA|NA|TRBJ2-7
TGCGCCAGCAGCCAAGAAGGTCGAATCTACGAGCAGTACTTC
CASSQEGRIYEQYF
>TRBV7-4|few|NA|TRBJ1-5
TGCGCCAGCAGCCAAGAAAACGCGCTAACCAATCAGCCCCAGCATTTT
CASSQENALTNQPQHF